A selection of T cell receptor beta chains follows, all from one sample in a study of blood T cell repertoires in COVID-19. The data were produced by immunoSEQ multiplex PCR, yet TCRdb's version contains in-frame clones alone and is incomplete. The sample holds 150,000 or so clones, approximately 88% seen once. The specimen sequenced was PBMCs or T cells enriched from blood (not recorded which). The receptors shown here come from a woman aged 45-59 years who had recovered from COVID-19. Each CDR3 is given with its conserved first and last residue. D genes are given only for firm matches. Part of the rows lack a size; the others show once, few, many or a class for expanded clones.

CASSGLHANTGELFF | TGTGCCAGCAGCGGTTTACATGCGAACACCGGGGAGCTGTTTTTT | once | TRBV5-8 | NA | TRBJ2-2
CASSHQGRATEAFF | TGTGCCAGCAGCCACCAGGGCCGAGCCACTGAAGCTTTCTTT | NA | TRBV13 | NA | TRBJ1-1
CASSLTGTGSSEQYF | TGTGCCAGCAGCCTGACCGGGACAGGGTCCTCCGAGCAGTACTTC | NA | TRBV7-6 | TRBD1 | TRBJ2-7
CASSESRGGELFF | TGTGCCAGCAGTGAATCTAGAGGCGGGGAGCTGTTTTTT | NA | TRBV6-1 | NA | TRBJ2-2
CASSVDSVYGYTF | TGTGCCAGCAGCGTCGACAGCGTCTATGGCTACACCTTC | NA | TRBV9 | NA | TRBJ1-2
CASSVRHHYGYTF | TGCGCCAGCAGTGTAAGACATCACTATGGCTACACCTTC | NA | TRBV10-1 | NA | TRBJ1-2
CASSIGTSVSYNEQFF | TGTGCCAGTAGTATAGGTACTAGCGTCTCCTACAATGAGCAGTTCTTC | NA | TRBV19 | TRBD2 | TRBJ2-1
CASRRLVANEQFF | TGCGCCAGCAGGCGCCTGGTAGCTAATGAGCAGTTCTTC | few | TRBV10-2 | NA | TRBJ2-1
CASSGGQQALLPQHF | TGTGCCAGCAGTGGGGGACAGCAAGCCCTACTGCCCCAGCATTTT | NA | TRBV7-2 | TRBD1 | TRBJ1-5
CASSIGTGDPYEQYF | TGTGCCAGTAGTATAGGAACAGGTGACCCCTACGAGCAGTACTTC | few | TRBV19 | NA | TRBJ2-7
CASSPQGQDYEQYF | TGTGCCAGCAGCCCCCAGGGACAGGACTACGAGCAGTACTTC | NA | TRBV11-2 | TRBD1 | TRBJ2-7
CASSFGQGGQPQHF | TGTGCCAGCAGCTTCGGACAGGGGGGTCAGCCCCAGCATTTT | once | TRBV3-1/TRBV3-2 | TRBD1 | TRBJ1-5
CSASPPERALNTGELFF | TGCAGTGCTAGTCCCCCCGAGCGGGCTCTGAACACCGGGGAGCTGTTTTTT | NA | TRBV20-1 | NA | TRBJ2-2
CAWSTRTGKREGYTF | TGTGCCTGGAGTACCCGGACAGGGAAGAGGGAGGGCTACACCTTC | NA | TRBV30 | TRBD1 | TRBJ1-2
CAWSEDRGQNQPQHF | TGTGCCTGGAGTGAGGACAGGGGGCAAAATCAGCCCCAGCATTTT | NA | TRBV30 | TRBD1 | TRBJ1-5
CASSRVGSYREKLFF | TGTGCCAGTAGTCGAGTCGGCTCATACAGGGAAAAACTGTTTTTT | NA | TRBV19 | NA | TRBJ1-4
CASSPGDGYTF | TGTGCCAGCAGCCCCGGGGATGGCTACACCTTC | NA | TRBV16 | NA | TRBJ1-2
CASSPGGTATNEKLFF | TGTGCCAGCAGCCCGGGCGGGACAGCAACTAATGAAAAACTGTTTTTT | NA | TRBV5-8 | TRBD1 | TRBJ1-4
CASSIGTGGYEQFF | TGTGCCAGTAGTATCGGGACAGGGGGGTATGAGCAGTTCTTC | NA | TRBV19 | TRBD1 | TRBJ2-1
CASSVREGQPQHF | TGTGCCAGCAGTGTCCGGGAGGGTCAGCCCCAGCATTTT | NA | TRBV2 | NA | TRBJ1-5
CASSYSVKGQQSLWGNQPQHF | TGTGCCAGCAGTTACTCGGTCAAGGGACAGCAATCCCTATGGGGGAATCAGCCCCAGCATTTT | NA | TRBV6-2/TRBV6-3 | TRBD1 | TRBJ1-5
CASSQEGQGGDNQPQHF | TGTGCCAGCAGCCAAGAGGGACAGGGAGGAGACAATCAGCCCCAGCATTTT | NA | TRBV3-1/TRBV3-2 | TRBD1 | TRBJ1-5
CASSDTLAGGQETQYF | TGTGCCAGCAGCGATACACTAGCGGGGGGACAAGAGACCCAGTACTTC | NA | TRBV9 | TRBD2 | TRBJ2-5
CASSYVPGSTEAFF | TGTGCCAGCAGTTACGTCCCGGGGAGCACTGAAGCTTTCTTT | NA | TRBV6-5 | NA | TRBJ1-1
CASLPPGQGVTEAFF | TGCGCCAGCTTGCCGCCGGGTCAGGGGGTCACTGAAGCTTTCTTT | NA | TRBV5-1 | TRBD1 | TRBJ1-1